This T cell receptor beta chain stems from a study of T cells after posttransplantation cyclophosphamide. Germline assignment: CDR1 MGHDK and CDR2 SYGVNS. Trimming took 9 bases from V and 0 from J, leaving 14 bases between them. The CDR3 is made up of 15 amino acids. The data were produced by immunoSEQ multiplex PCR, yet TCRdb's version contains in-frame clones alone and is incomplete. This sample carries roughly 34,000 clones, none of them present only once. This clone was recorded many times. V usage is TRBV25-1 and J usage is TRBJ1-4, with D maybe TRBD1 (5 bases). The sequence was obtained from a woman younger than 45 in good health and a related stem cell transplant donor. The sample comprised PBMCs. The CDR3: CASIINRTTNEKLFF. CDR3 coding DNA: TGTGCCAGTATAATTAACAGGACAACTAATGAAAAACTGTTTTTT.